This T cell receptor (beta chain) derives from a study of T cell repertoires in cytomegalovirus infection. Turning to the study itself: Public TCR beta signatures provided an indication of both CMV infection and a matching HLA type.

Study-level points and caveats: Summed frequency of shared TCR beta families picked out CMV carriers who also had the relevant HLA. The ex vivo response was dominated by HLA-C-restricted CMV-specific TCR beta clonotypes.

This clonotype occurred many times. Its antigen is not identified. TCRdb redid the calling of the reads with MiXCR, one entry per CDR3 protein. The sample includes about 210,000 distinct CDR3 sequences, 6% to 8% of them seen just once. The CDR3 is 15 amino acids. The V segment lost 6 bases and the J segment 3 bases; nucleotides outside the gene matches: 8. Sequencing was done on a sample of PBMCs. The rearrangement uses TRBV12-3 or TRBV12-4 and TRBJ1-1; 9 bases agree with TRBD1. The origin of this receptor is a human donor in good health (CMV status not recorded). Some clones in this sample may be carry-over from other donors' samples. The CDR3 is CASSKGTGGYTEAFF. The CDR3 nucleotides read TGTGCCAGCAGCAAAGGAACAGGGGGCTACACTGAAGCTTTCTTT.